The 28 T cell receptor beta chains in this list originate from one sample, sequenced in a study of shared clonotypes between healthy human individuals. Naive-designated CD8 cells lacked CD45RO, were positively enriched for CCR7, and omitted terminally differentiated effector memory CD45RA+ cells. Generated by immunoSEQ multiplex PCR, the TCRdb table keeps only in-frame clones and is missing some. The repertoire holds around 2,000,000 clones, just over 90% seen once, with more than 1.5% in the top ten. Source material: naive CD8+ T cells from PBMCs. Receptors originate from a man between 18 and 29 years old in good health. Some clones in this sample may be carry-over from other donors' samples.

With regard to this clone: The identical CDR3 is also encoded by other nucleotide sequences in the sample. The CDR3 DNA reads TGTGCCAGCAGCTTAGGGGGCATCAATCAGCCCCAGCATTTT. Its protein product is CASSLGGINQPQHF. The genes are TRBV7-9 and TRBJ1-5, with D maybe TRBD1 (5 bases). The CDR3 is 14 residues long. Trimming cost V 1 base and J 3 bases, with 7 bases left between them. Per the germline V gene, CDR1 is SEHNR and CDR2 is FQNEAQ (reference sequence).

V gene TRBV7-9 combines with J gene TRBJ1-1, with D uncertain. Germline V gives CDR1 SEHNR, CDR2 FQNEAQ (reference sequence). Trimming pared 5 bases from V and 4 bases from J, leaving 11 bases between. The CDR3 runs 13 residues. This chain's CDR3 is CASSPSLITEAFF. Here the CDR3 DNA reads TGTGCCAGCAGCCCTAGCTTAATCACTGAAGCTTTCTTT.

The chain employs TRBV9 and TRBJ2-7, with TRBD1 identical over 8 bases. The CDR3 totals 14 residues. The ends lost 4 bases at V and 1 base at J; junction bases unmatched: 4. Per the germline V gene, CDR1 is SGDLS and CDR2 is YYNGEE. DNA of the CDR3: TGTGCCAGCAGCCTCGACAGGGGTTCCTACGAGCAGTACTTC. Amino acids: CASSLDRGSYEQYF.

V is TRBV11-2 and J is TRBJ1-5, with a weak D call TRBD1 (5 bases). Trimming took off 0 bases at V and 3 bases at J, with 6 bases between the two ends. Germline V CDR1 and CDR2: SGHAT, FQNNGV. The CDR3 has 14 amino acids. The CDR3 here is CASSLEGPNQPQHF. CDR3 coding DNA: TGTGCCAGCAGCTTAGAGGGACCCAATCAGCCCCAGCATTTT.

The J gene is TRBJ2-1, the V gene TRBV19, with a tentative D call TRBD2 (6 bases). The CDR3 length is 14 residues. The ends were cut back, 3 bases at V and 7 bases at J, with 13 bases in the middle. In germline, CDR1 is LNHDA, CDR2 SQIVND (reference sequence). The CDR3 sequence: CASSMGLLGNEQFF. The CDR3 DNA follows: TGTGCCAGTAGTATGGGACTTTTGGGAAATGAGCAGTTCTTC.

V usage is TRBV5-6 and J usage is TRBJ2-7, with D possibly being TRBD1 or TRBD2 (6 bases each). Germline V gene lookup returns CDR1 SGHDT and CDR2 YYEEEE. The germline V and J ends were trimmed by 3 bases and 1 base, with 11 bases remaining between them. The CDR3 extends over 14 amino acids. CDR3 DNA sequence: TGTGCCAGCAGCTGGGGGGCTAGTTCCTACGAGCAGTACTTC. Translated: CASSWGASSYEQYF.

The rearrangement joins TRBV10-3 to TRBJ2-7, with TRBD2 identical over 9 bases. CDR1 is ENHRY, CDR2 SYGVKD, per germline. V was clipped by 10 bases and J by 3 bases; unmatched bases: 16. CDR3 length equals 16 residues. The CDR3 DNA reads as TGTGCCACCAAAGGGGCTAGCGGGAACCCAATCTACGAGCAGTACTTC. Residues: CATKGASGNPIYEQYF.

About this clone: In the same sample, other DNA sequences code for this CDR3. The V gene is TRBV27, the J gene TRBJ1-1; no clear D. V was clipped by 3 bases and J by 4 bases, with 12 bases between them. The CDR3 spans 14 residues. The germline CDR1 and CDR2 sequences are MNHEY and SMNVEV (reference sequence). In DNA, the CDR3 is TGTGCCAGCAGTTTTGTGGGCGGAAGCACTGAAGCTTTCTTT. Residues: CASSFVGGSTEAFF.

The chain employs TRBV4-3 and TRBJ2-7; TRBD2 might be the D (6 bases). Trimming took 1 base from V and 2 from J, leaving 12 bases between them. This CDR3 has 15 residues. Germline V gene data show CDR1 as LGHNA and CDR2 as YSLEER. The CDR3 reads CASSQGSEGAYEQYF. The CDR3 DNA sequence: TGCGCCAGCAGCCAAGGATCGGAGGGTGCCTACGAGCAGTACTTC.

The V and J genes are TRBV7-8 and TRBJ2-7, with 10 nucleotides matching TRBD2. The trim removed 6 bases at V and 2 bases at J, leaving 10 bases unmatched. The germline V gene encodes CDR1 SGHVS and CDR2 FQNEAQ. The CDR3 runs 16 residues. This CDR3 reads CASRPLAGQTPYEQYF. CDR3 bases: TGTGCCAGCAGGCCACTAGCGGGACAAACCCCCTACGAGCAGTACTTC.

The genes are TRBV7-9 and TRBJ1-5; D gene uncertain. Germline-derived CDR1 and CDR2 are SEHNR and FQNEAQ (reference sequence). The CDR3 runs 12 residues. V was pared by 4 bases and J by 5 bases, with 6 bases between. Written as DNA, the CDR3 is TGTGCCAGCAGCTCAGAGGATCAGCCCCAGCATTTT. It codes for CASSSEDQPQHF.

V usage is TRBV2 and J usage is TRBJ2-1, with 7 bases aligning to TRBD1. Germline V gene sequence: CDR1 SNHLY, CDR2 FYNNEI. The CDR3 spans 16 residues. V gave up 0 bases and J gave up 7 bases; unmatched junction bases: 9. The CDR3 DNA reads TGTGCCAGCAGTGAAGCGATGACAGGGTGGGGGAATGAGCAGTTCTTC. It specifies CASSEAMTGWGNEQFF.

In its sample, this clone was seen once. The chain is built from TRBV4-1 and TRBJ2-7; weak D call: TRBD2 (5 bases). The V and J ends lost 0 bases and 6 bases respectively, with 12 bases between them. This CDR3 contains 14 residues. CDR1 and CDR2 (germline): MGHRA, YSYEKL. The CDR3 sequence is CASSQEGADSEQYF. The CDR3, as DNA: TGCGCCAGCAGCCAAGAGGGCGCGGACTCCGAGCAGTACTTC.

The V gene is TRBV4-1, the J gene TRBJ1-2, with D perhaps matching TRBD1 (6 bases). Germline V gene data show CDR1 as MGHRA and CDR2 as YSYEKL. The CDR3 sequence is 18 residues long. V gave up 6 bases and J gave up 0 bases, with 23 bases separating them. The CDR3 reads CASSPSVRGATTNYGYTF. CDR3 bases: TGCGCCAGCAGTCCCTCCGTACGGGGGGCGACGACTAACTATGGCTACACCTTC.

This chain connects TRBV27 to TRBJ2-7, with D maybe TRBD2 (6 bases). The CDR3 runs to 16 residues. Germline V gene sequence: CDR1 MNHEY, CDR2 SMNVEV (reference sequence). V lost 5 bases and J lost 3, with 20 bases in between. The CDR3 loop is CASSLSGEGGNYEQYF. The CDR3 nucleotides read TGTGCCAGCAGTCTCTCAGGTGAGGGAGGCAACTACGAGCAGTACTTC.

The chain has TRBV6-6 and TRBJ2-1; TRBD1 or TRBD2 may be the D gene (6 bases each). CDR3 length: 16 residues. V gave up 7 bases and J gave up 0 bases, with 16 bases separating them. Germline V gives CDR1 MNHNY, CDR2 SVGAGI (reference sequence). The CDR3 DNA reads as TGTGCCAGCACCCTCCGGGGGCAAAGCTCCTACAATGAGCAGTTCTTC. Its protein product is CASTLRGQSSYNEQFF.

V usage is TRBV7-6 and J usage is TRBJ1-1; D ambiguous. Germline V gene data show CDR1 as SGHVS and CDR2 as FNYEAQ. Deletions cut 1 base from V and 1 base from J, with 10 bases between. The CDR3 has 15 residues. The CDR3 region is CASSLEGRENTEAFF. CDR3 nucleotides: TGTGCCAGCAGCTTAGAGGGAAGGGAGAACACTGAAGCTTTCTTT.

This clone showed up just a few times. The gene calls are TRBV6-5 and TRBJ1-2; D is possibly TRBD1 (6 bases). CDR1 and CDR2 from the germline V gene are MNHEY and SVGAGI. The V gene lost 0 bases and the J gene lost 4 bases, with 9 bases spanning the gap. This CDR3 region has 14 residues. CDR3 residues: CASSYSGGLYGYTF. The CDR3 DNA sequence: TGTGCCAGCAGTTACTCGGGGGGCCTCTATGGCTACACCTTC.

This chain uses TRBV7-9 with TRBJ2-7; TRBD2 matches 8 bases. Germline V gene data show CDR1 as SEHNR and CDR2 as FQNEAQ (reference sequence). The CDR3 runs to 15 residues. The junction had 7 bases not matched to a gene; V was cut back by 4 bases and J by 2 bases. The CDR3 here is CASSWGSGTPYEQYF. The DNA of the CDR3 is TGTGCCAGCAGCTGGGGTAGCGGGACTCCCTACGAGCAGTACTTC.

The chain has TRBV7-9 and TRBJ2-7; D ambiguous. This CDR3 region has 14 residues. The germline gives CDR1 SEHNR, CDR2 FQNEAQ (reference sequence). Between the trimmed V and J ends, which lost 5 bases and 6 bases, there was a span of 17 bases. The CDR3 DNA is TGTGCCAGCAGCCGCCGGTCCACGGAAACCGAGCAGTACTTC. Translation: CASSRRSTETEQYF.

This CDR3 is CASSSRWGNTEAFF. In nucleotides, the CDR3 is TGTGCCAGCAGTTCACGATGGGGGAACACTGAAGCTTTCTTT. This rearrangement joins TRBV28 to TRBJ1-1; D not resolved. Germline assignment: CDR1 MDHEN and CDR2 SYDVKM. Trimming left V 4 bases short and J 1 base short, with 10 bases between. This CDR3 is built from 14 residues.

The J gene is TRBJ2-2, the V gene TRBV6-5; no clear D. V was cut by 8 bases and J by 4 bases, with 14 bases left in between. Germline V gene lookup returns CDR1 MNHEY and CDR2 SVGAGI. This CDR3 region has 14 residues. The CDR3: CASQPTISTGELFF. The CDR3 DNA is TGTGCCAGCCAGCCTACCATTTCCACCGGGGAGCTGTTTTTT.

The genes are TRBV5-1 and TRBJ1-1; D unclear. V was trimmed by 0 bases and J by 3 bases, leaving 9 bases between them. The germline V gene has CDR1 SGHRS and CDR2 YFSETQ. CDR3 size: 14 residues. The CDR3 DNA sequence: TGCGCCAGCAGCTTGGCCGCGGGGTACACTGAAGCTTTCTTT. As protein: CASSLAAGYTEAFF.

The V gene is TRBV29-1, the J gene TRBJ2-3, with D hard to call. This CDR3 comprises 12 residues. V lost 4 bases and J 5 bases, leaving 10 bases between the germline ends. CDR1 SQVTM and CDR2 ANQGSEA come from the germline V gene. CDR3 in DNA: TGCAGCGTTGCAGCACTGAGAGATACGCAGTATTTT. Translating it yields CSVAALRDTQYF.

As to this clone: Other DNA sequences within the sample encode an identical CDR3. The chain couples TRBV9 to TRBJ2-7; D uncertain. The CDR3 contains 13 residues. Germline values: CDR1 SGDLS, CDR2 YYNGEE. The V and J ends lost 0 bases and 5 bases respectively, with 9 bases between them. Here the CDR3 reads CASSVGNPHEQYF. For the CDR3, the DNA is TGTGCCAGCAGCGTAGGTAACCCTCACGAGCAGTACTTC.

Here the CDR3 reads CASSLGPLWAPAFF. CDR3 sequence (DNA): TGTGCCAGCAGCCTCGGGCCTCTGTGGGCACCGGCTTTCTTT. The chain uses TRBV9 and TRBJ1-1; D uncertain. V dropped 4 bases and J dropped 11 bases, with 21 bases sitting between them. Germline values: CDR1 SGDLS, CDR2 YYNGEE. The CDR3 is made up of 14 amino acids.

J is TRBJ2-3 and V is TRBV7-7; TRBD2 agrees at 8 bases. This CDR3 comprises 15 residues. With 5 bases clipped from V and 1 base from J, the junction kept 5 bases outside the gene matches. Per the germline V gene, CDR1 is SSHAT and CDR2 is FNYEAQ (reference sequence). The CDR3 region is CASSPGLGRTDTQYF. CDR3 coding DNA: TGTGCCAGCAGCCCGGGACTAGGCCGCACAGATACGCAGTATTTT.

The V call is TRBV11-2, the J call TRBJ1-3, with D maybe TRBD1 (6 bases). The CDR3 extends over 15 amino acids. The V end lost 6 bases, the J end lost 0 bases, and 12 bases lay between the germline ends. The germline V gene encodes CDR1 SGHAT and CDR2 FQNNGV. CDR3 amino acids: CASSTGAASGNTIYF. CDR3 nucleotides: TGTGCCAGCAGTACGGGGGCAGCCTCTGGAAACACCATATATTTT. Variable domain in full (rest from reference TRBV11-2 and TRBJ1-3): EAGVAQSPRYKIIEKRQSVAFWCNPISGHATLYWYQQILGQGPKLLIQFQNNGVVDDSQLPKDRFSAERLKGVDSTLKIQPAKLEDSAVYLCASSTGAASGNTIYFGEGSWLTVV.